The clone carrying this TCR beta chain was counted a single time. Its antigen is still unknown. The sample belongs to a study of radiotherapy plus CTLA-4 blockade in lung cancer. For the study at large: Patients showed objective responses in roughly 19% of cases and disease control in 25% to 40%.

V lost 5 bases, J lost 3 bases, and 17 bases lay in between. The CDR3 is 15 residues long. From germline, CDR1 is MNHEY and CDR2 SMNVEV (reference sequence). Study results and caveats: Clones of tumor-derived TCRs expanded in blood after radiotherapy plus ipilimumab. Early shifts in blood T cell clones, with interferon-beta, reportedly predicted response best.

Sequencing was performed with immunoSEQ multiplex PCR; in TCRdb, only in-frame clones are kept and a portion is missing. The sample yields 77,000 or so clones, less than 85% seen once. The sample was peripheral blood, taken from a patient treated with radiotherapy plus ipilimumab. This sequence originates from a human donor with non-small cell lung cancer whose response to radiotherapy plus ipilimumab could not be evaluated. The chain is built from TRBV27 and TRBJ2-7; D gene ambiguous. Here the CDR3 reads CASSPSSQVLYEQYF. Written as DNA, the CDR3 is TGTGCCAGCAGTCCATCGAGCCAAGTTCTCTACGAGCAGTACTTC.